This T cell receptor beta chain was documented in a study of cytomegalovirus exposure and HLA in healthy donors. Overall study results and limits: In a later analysis, donors in an Asian-associated ancestry cluster reportedly had fewer N-insertions in productive TCRs than the cohort mean.

Primers: 60 Vbeta forward and 13 Jbeta reverse. The method was immunoSEQ multiplex PCR; TCRdb's version includes in-frame clones alone and lacks a portion of them. This sample's table reports 180,000 or so clones. As regards this clone: Its antigen is unknown.

The CDR3 extends over 15 amino acids. V was clipped by 6 bases and J by 0 bases; unmatched bases: 7. Germline V lookup: CDR1 LNHDA, CDR2 SQIVND (reference sequence). The chain recombines TRBV19 with TRBJ2-7, with 8 nucleotides matching TRBD2. The receptor's source is a woman between 18 and 29 years old in good health and CMV-seropositive. Sequencing input: PBMCs. The CDR3 region has the DNA TGTGCCAGTAGACGGACTAGCTCCTACTCCTACGAGCAGTACTTC. It is translated as CASRRTSSYSYEQYF.